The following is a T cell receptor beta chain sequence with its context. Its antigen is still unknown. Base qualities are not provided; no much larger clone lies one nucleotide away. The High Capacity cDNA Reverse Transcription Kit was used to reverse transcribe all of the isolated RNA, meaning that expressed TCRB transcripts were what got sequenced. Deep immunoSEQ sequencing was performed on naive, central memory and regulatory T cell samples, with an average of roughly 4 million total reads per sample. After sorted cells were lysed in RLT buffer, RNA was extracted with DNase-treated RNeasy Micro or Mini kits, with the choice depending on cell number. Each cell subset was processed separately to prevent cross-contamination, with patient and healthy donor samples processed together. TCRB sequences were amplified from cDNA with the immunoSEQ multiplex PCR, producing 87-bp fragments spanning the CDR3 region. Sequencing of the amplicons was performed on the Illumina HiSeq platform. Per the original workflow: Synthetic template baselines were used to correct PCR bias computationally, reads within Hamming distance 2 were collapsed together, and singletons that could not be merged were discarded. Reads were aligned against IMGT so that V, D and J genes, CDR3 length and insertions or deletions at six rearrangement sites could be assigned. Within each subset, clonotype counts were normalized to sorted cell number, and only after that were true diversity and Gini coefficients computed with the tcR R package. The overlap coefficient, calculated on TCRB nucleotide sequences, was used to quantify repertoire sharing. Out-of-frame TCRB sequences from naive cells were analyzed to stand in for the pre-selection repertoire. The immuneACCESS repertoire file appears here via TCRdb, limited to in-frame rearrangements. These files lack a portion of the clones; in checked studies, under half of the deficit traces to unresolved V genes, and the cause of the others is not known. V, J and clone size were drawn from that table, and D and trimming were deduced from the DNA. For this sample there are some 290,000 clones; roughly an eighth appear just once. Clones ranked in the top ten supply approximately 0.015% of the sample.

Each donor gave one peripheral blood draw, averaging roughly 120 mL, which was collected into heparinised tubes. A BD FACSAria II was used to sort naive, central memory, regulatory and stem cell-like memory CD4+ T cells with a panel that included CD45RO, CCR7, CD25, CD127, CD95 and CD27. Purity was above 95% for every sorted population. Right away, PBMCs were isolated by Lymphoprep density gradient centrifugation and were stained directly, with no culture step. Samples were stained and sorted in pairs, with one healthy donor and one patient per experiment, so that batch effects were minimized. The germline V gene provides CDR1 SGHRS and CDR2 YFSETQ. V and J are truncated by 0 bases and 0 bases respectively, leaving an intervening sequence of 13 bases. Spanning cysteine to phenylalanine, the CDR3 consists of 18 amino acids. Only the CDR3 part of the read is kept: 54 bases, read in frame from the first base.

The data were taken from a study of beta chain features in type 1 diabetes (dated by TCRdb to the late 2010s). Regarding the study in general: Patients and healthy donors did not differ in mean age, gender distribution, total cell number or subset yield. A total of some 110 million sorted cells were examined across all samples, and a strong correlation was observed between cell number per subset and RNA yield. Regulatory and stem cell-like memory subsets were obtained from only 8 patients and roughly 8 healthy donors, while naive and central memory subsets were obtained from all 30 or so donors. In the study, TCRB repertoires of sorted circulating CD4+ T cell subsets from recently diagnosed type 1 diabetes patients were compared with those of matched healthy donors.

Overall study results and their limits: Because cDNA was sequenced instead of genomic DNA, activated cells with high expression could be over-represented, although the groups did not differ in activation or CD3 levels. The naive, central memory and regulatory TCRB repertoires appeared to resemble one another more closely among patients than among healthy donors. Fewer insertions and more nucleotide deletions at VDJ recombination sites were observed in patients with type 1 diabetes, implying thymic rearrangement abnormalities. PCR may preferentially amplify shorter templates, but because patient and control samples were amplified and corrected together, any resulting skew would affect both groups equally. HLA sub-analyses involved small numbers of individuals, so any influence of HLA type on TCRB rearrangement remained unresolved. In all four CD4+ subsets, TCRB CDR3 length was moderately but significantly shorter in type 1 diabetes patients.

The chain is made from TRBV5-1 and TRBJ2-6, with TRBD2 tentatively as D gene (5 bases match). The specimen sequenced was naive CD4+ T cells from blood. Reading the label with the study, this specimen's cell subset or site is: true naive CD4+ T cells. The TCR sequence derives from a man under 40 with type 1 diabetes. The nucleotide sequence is TGCGCCAGCAGCTTGGCTGGCAGCGGAGACTCTGGGGCCAACGTCCTGACTTTC. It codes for CASSLAGSGDSGANVLTF.